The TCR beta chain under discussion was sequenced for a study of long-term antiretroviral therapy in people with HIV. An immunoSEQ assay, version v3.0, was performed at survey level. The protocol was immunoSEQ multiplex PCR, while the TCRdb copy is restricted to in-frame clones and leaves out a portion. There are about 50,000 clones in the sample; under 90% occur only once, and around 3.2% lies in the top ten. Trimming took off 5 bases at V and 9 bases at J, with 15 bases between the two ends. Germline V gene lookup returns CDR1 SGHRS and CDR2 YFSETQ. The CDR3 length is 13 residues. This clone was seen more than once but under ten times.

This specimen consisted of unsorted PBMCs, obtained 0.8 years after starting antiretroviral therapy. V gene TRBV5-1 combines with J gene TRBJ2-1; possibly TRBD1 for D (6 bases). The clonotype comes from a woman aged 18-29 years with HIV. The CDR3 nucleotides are TGCGCCAGCAGTTCACATGTGGGGGCTGAGCAGTTCTTC. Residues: CASSSHVGAEQFF.